Below, one TCR beta chain is given with its context. What it recognizes is unknown. With 3 bases clipped from V and 10 bases from J, the junction kept 10 bases outside the gene matches. This CDR3 has 15 residues. From germline, CDR1 is SGHDT and CDR2 YYEEEE. The data derive from a study of cytomegalovirus exposure and HLA in healthy donors. The study, taken as a whole, reports: Later analysis identified a missense DCLRE1C variant that was linked to TCR beta V- and J-gene trimming. Several of the most significant clusters appeared linked to common viral pathogens, based on a later analysis.

PCR used 60 Vbeta primers and 13 Jbeta primers. The protocol was immunoSEQ multiplex PCR, while the TCRdb copy is restricted to in-frame clones and leaves out a portion. The data include approximately 70,000 clones; the top ten clones carry about 3.8%. Sequences were obtained from PBMCs. The TCR originated in a female donor in good health and CMV-seropositive. V is TRBV5-6 and J is TRBJ1-6, with TRBD1 identical over 7 bases. The CDR3 loop is CASSSVDRLRSPLHF. CDR3 coding DNA: TGTGCCAGCAGCTCAGTGGACAGGCTTAGGTCACCCCTCCACTTT.